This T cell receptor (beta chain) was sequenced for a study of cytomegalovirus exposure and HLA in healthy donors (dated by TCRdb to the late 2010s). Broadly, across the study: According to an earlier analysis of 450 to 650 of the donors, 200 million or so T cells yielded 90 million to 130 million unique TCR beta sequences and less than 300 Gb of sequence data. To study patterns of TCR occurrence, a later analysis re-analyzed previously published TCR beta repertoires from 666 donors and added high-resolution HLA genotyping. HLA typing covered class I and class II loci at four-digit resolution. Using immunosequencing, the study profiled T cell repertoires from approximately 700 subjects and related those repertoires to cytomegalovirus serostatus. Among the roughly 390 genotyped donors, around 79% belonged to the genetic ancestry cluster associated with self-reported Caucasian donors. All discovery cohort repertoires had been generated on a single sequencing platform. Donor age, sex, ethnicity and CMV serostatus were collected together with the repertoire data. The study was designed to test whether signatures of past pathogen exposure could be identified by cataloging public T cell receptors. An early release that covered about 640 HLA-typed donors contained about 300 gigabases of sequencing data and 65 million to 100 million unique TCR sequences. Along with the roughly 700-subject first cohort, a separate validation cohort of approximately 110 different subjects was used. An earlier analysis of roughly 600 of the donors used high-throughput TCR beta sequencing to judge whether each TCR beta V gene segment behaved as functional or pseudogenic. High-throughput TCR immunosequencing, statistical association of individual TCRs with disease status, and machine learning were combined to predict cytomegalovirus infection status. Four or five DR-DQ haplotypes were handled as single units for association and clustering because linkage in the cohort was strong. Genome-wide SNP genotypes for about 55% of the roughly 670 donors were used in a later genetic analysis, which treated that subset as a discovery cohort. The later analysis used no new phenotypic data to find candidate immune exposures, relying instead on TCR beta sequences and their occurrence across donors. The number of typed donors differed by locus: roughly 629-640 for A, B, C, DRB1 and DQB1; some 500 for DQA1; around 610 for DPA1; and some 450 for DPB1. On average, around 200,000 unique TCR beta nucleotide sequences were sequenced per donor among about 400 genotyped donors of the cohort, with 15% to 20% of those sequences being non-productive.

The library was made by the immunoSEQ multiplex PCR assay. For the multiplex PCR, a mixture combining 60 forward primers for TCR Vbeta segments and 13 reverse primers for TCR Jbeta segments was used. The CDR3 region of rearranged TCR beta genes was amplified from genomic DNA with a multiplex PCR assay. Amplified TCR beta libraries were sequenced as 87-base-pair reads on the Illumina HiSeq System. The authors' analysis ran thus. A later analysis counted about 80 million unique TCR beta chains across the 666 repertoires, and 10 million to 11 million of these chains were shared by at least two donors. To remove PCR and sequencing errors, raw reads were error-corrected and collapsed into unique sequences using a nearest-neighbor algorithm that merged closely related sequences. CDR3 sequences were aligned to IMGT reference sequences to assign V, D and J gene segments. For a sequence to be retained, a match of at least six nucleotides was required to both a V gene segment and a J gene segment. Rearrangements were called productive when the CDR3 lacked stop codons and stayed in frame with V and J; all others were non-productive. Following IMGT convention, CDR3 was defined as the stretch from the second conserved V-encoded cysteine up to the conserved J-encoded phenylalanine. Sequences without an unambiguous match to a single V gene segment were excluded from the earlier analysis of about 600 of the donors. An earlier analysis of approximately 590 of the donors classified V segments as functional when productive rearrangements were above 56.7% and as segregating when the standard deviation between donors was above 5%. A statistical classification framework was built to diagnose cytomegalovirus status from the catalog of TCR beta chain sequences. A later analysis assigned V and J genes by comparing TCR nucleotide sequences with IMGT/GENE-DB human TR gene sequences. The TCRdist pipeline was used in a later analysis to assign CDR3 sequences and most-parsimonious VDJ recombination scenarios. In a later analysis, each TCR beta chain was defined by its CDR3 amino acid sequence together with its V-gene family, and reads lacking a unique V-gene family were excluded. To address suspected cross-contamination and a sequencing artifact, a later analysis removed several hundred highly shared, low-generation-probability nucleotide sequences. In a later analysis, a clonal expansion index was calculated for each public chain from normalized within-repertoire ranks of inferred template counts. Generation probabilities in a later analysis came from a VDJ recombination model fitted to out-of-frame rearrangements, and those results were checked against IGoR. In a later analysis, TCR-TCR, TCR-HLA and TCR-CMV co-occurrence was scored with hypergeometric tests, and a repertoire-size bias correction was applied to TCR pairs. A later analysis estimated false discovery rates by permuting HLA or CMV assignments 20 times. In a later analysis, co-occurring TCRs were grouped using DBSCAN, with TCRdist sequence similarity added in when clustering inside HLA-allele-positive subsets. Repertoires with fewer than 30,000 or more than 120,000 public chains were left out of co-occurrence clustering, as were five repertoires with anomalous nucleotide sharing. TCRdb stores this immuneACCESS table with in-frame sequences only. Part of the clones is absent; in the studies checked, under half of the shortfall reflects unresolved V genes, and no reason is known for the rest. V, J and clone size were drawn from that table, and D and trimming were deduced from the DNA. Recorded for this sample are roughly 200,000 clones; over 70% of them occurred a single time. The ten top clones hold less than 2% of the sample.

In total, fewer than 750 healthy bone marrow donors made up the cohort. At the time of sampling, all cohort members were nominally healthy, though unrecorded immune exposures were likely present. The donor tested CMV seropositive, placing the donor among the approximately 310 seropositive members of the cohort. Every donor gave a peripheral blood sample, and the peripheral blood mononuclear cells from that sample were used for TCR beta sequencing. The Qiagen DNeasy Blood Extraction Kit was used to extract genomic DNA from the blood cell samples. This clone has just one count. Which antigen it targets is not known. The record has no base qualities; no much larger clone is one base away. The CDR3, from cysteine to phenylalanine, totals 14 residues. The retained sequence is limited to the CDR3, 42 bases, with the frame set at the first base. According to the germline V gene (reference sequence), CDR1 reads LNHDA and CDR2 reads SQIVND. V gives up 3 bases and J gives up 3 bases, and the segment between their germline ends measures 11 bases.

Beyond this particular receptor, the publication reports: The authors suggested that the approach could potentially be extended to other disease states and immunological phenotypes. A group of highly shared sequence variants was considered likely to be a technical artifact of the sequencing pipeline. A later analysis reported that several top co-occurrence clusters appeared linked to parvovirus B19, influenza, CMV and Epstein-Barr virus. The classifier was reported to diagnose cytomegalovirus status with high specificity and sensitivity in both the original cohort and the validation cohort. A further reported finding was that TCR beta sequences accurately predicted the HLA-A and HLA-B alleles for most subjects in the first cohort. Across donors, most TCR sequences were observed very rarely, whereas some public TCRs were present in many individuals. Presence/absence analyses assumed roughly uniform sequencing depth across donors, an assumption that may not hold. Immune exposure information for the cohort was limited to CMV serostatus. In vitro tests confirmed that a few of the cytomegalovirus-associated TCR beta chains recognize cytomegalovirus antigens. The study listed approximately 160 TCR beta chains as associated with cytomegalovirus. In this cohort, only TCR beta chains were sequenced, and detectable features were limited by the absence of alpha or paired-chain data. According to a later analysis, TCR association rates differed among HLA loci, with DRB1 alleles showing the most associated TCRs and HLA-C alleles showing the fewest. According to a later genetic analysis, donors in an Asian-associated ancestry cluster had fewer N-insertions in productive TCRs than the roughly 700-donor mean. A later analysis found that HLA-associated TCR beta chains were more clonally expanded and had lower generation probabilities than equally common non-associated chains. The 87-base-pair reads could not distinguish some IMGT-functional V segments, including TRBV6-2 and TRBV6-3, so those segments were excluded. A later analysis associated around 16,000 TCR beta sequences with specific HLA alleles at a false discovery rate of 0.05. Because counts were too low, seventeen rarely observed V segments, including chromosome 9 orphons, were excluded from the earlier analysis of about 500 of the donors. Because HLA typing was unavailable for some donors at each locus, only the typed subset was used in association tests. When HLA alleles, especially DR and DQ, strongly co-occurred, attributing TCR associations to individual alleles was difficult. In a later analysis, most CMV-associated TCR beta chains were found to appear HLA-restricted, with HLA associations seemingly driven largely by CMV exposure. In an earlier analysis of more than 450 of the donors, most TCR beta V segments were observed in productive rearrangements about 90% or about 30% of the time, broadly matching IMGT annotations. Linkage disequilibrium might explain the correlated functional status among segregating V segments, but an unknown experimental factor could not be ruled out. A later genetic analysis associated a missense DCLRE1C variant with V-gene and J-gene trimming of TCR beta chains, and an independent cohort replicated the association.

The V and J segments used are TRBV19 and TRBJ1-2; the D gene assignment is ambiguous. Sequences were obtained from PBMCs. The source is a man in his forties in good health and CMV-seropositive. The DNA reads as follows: TGTGCCAGTAGTATTAAGGAGACTTACTATGGCTACACCTTC. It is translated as CASSIKETYYGYTF. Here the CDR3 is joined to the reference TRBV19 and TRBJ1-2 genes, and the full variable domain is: DGGITQSPKYLFRKEGQNVTLSCEQNLNHDAMYWYRQDPGQGLRLIYYSQIVNDFQKGDIAEGYSVSREKKESFPLTVTSAQKNPTAFYLCASSIKETYYGYTFGSGTRLTVV.